This T cell receptor (beta chain) emerged from a study of vaccination and CD4 T cells after COVID-19 (dated by TCRdb to between 2021 and 2024). Some background on the complete study: The convalescent cohort included six males and four females, with two Hispanic individuals, seven Caucasians, two Asians and one multiracial person. Each participant got two doses of either the Pfizer-BioNTech BNT162b2 vaccine (n=8) or the Moderna mRNA-1273 vaccine (n=2). Post-COVID blood samples were collected from convalescent patients a median of around 100 days after diagnosis, with a range of roughly 30 to 161 days. The time from the second vaccine dose to post-vaccine blood sampling had a median of roughly 79 days and ranged from about 14 to 241 days. The cultures were stimulated with overlapping spike peptide pools from SARS-CoV-2 and from the common cold coronaviruses HCoV-NL63, HCoV-OC43 and HCoV-229E. As controls, cultures received a CEFX viral epitope pool (the positive control), an HIV-1 Nef peptide pool (the negative control), or no peptide at all. In around nine COVID-19 convalescent patients and a few infection-naive healthy vaccine recipients, the spike-specific CD4+ TCR repertoire before mRNA vaccination was compared with the repertoire after mRNA vaccination. Here is what the overall study found, with its caveats: The number of convalescent patients in the study was relatively small, and the study did not examine early timepoints following natural infection. Among the post-vaccine SARS-CoV-2-reactive clones in convalescent patients, a median around 90% showed up only after vaccination, which suggests vaccine-specific priming. Nearly all vaccine-specific clones in convalescent patients (304 of 307) were mono-reactive for SARS-CoV-2 spike rather than cross-reactive with common cold coronaviruses. An increase in the median number of SARS-CoV-2-reactive clonotypes from some 20 after infection to 38 after vaccination was observed, but the change was not found to be significant.

Concerning this clonotype itself: Its antigen remains undetermined. This may stem from a read error, because a much larger clone lies one nucleotide away.

The library relied on PCR. DNA from cultured CD4+ T cells underwent TCR sequencing with the Oncomine TCR Beta short-read assay at the Johns Hopkins FTIC core. The QIAamp micro DNA kit was used to extract genomic DNA from the cultured CD4+ T cells. Oncomine TCR Beta libraries from cultured CD4+ T cells were pooled with unique dual indexes and sequenced on an Illumina iSeq 100. Regarding the original processing steps: Non-productive sequences were removed, and CDR3s that did not start with C, did not end with F or W, or were shorter than 7 amino acids were discarded. Antigen-specific clonotypes were identified with the MANAFEST web application by comparing peptide-stimulated wells with reference and other culture wells. To be called positive, a clone needed an FDR below 0.05, an odds ratio above 5, and a productive frequency above 0.1% in at least two of three replicate wells. Clonotypes that were significantly expanded in both SARS-CoV-2 spike wells and at least one common cold coronavirus spike condition were defined as cross-reactive. Similarity between CDR3 sequences was evaluated in R version 3.6.1 using Levenshtein distances (stringdist) and unrooted phylogenetic trees (ape). TCRdb reprocessed the public reads (quality trimming at Q25 with fastp, clone calling with MiXCR) and kept in-frame beta chains. Rows are unified per CDR3 protein, each entry keeping the most common DNA and genes. What appears here as the V and J calls and clone size reflects TCRdb's work, not the paper's. Counted in this sample were about 10,000 distinct CDR3 sequences; roughly 25% of them appeared once. The ten largest clonotypes hold just over 45% of the sample.

Explained via the paper, the treatment or condition label denotes: roughly ten-day PBMC culture with coronavirus spike peptide pools or control peptides (ViraFEST assay). The ViraFEST assay, used in the study, expanded antigen-specific T cells with peptide pools and then identified the expanded clonotypes through TCR sequencing. The absence of prior SARS-CoV-2 infection in healthy vaccine recipients was confirmed by negative nucleocapsid antibody tests before and after vaccination. PBMCs were cultured at a few million per well in IMDM supplemented with around 5.5% human AB serum and 9 to 10 IU/ml IL-2, with roughly 10 ug/ml peptide pools added. Half of the culture medium was replaced with fresh IL-2-containing medium on days 3 and 7. After less than 12 days of culture, CD4+ T cells were isolated by negative selection using the EasySep CD4+ T cell isolation kit. Ficoll-Paque Plus gradient centrifugation was used to isolate PBMCs from whole blood, and the isolated PBMCs were then either used fresh or cryopreserved at -140C. Each culture condition was generally run in triplicate wells.

From the cysteine through the phenylalanine, the CDR3 covers 15 amino acids. The CDR3 DNA has 45 bases and is translated from base 1. CDR1 is given as DFQATT and CDR2 as SNEGSKA, both from the germline V gene (reference sequence). The clonotype comes from a human donor who received a COVID-19 vaccine. This chain joins TRBV20-1 to TRBJ1-2; 9 central nucleotides agree with TRBD1. Source: CD4+ T cells from blood, cultured in vitro, taken before SARS-CoV-2 vaccination. The DNA is TGCAGTGCTCCCACTCCTCCCGGGACAGGGTATGACTACACCTTC. Protein translation: CSAPTPPGTGYDYTF.